This TCR beta chain was documented in a study of response to subunit inactivated influenza vaccine. Note on this clonotype: Its target is unknown.

Whole-study findings and limits: Authors suggested each seasonal influenza vaccination recruits few new T cells.

TCRdb reprocessed the RT-PCR reads via MiXCR and lists one record per CDR3 protein. The table has 300,000 to 350,000 distinct CDR3 sequences, 20% to 25% seen once. Trimming cost V 6 bases and J 0 bases, with 12 bases left between them. Looked up from germline, CDR1 is SGHVS and CDR2 is FQNEAQ. The CDR3 has 15 residues. The chain links TRBV7-8 to TRBJ1-5; D not certain. The sequencing used PBMCs from blood, collected about 20 months after vaccination. This TCR came from a man aged 50 to 69 who received an inactivated influenza vaccine. CDR3 region: CASRPPRDSNQPQHF. CDR3 DNA: TGTGCCAGCAGGCCTCCCCGGGATAGCAATCAGCCCCAGCATTTT.